One sample yielded the 3 T cell receptor beta chains listed below, sequenced in a study of T cell repertoires in ileal Crohn's disease. Some clones are missing from TCRdb's copy, which holds only in-frame ones; the method was immunoSEQ multiplex PCR. Counted here are around 7,300 clones, about two thirds occurring once; the ten biggest clones make up approximately 43%. Time point denoted: proximal margin of the surgical specimen (macroscopically non-inflamed). The sequencing input was ileal tissue. The receptors come from an adult with Crohn's disease.

The V and J genes are TRBV5-4 and TRBJ1-2; a possible D gene is TRBD1 (5 bases). Germline CDR1 SGHNT, CDR2 YYREEE (reference sequence). There are 13 residues in the CDR3. The V end lost 7 bases, the J end lost 2 bases, and 12 bases lay between the germline ends. This CDR3 reads CASHPRANYGYTF. The CDR3 nucleotides read TGTGCCAGCCATCCCAGGGCCAACTATGGCTACACCTTC.

The V gene is TRBV28, the J gene TRBJ1-4; D is ambiguous. V was trimmed by 5 bases and J by 8 bases, leaving 18 bases between them. The CDR3 has 15 residues. The germline CDR1 and CDR2 sequences are MDHEN and SYDVKM. This chain's CDR3 is CASSRHGSLAEKLFF. The CDR3 nucleotides read TGTGCCAGCAGTCGTCACGGCTCCCTAGCAGAAAAACTGTTTTTT.

The genes are TRBV5-1 and TRBJ1-2; D not resolved. Germline assignment: CDR1 SGHRS and CDR2 YFSETQ. Trimming removed 2 bases at V and 5 bases at J, with 10 bases between. The length of the CDR3 is 13 residues. The CDR3 region is CASSLLPSYGYTF. The CDR3 region has the DNA TGCGCCAGCAGCTTATTACCCAGTTATGGCTACACCTTC.